The 11 T cell receptor beta chains given below trace back to one sample, sequenced in a study of T cell changes during pregnancy in multiple sclerosis. Data came from immunoSEQ multiplex PCR; TCRdb stores just in-frame clones and leaves some out. This sample has around 84,000 clones, with around 94% found just once. The sample here was peripheral blood, taken in the second trimester of pregnancy. The receptors were gathered from a female donor in good health, enrolled as a control in a pregnancy study.

The rearrangement uses TRBV5-1 and TRBJ2-7; 7 positions match TRBD2. The CDR3 contains 14 residues. V was clipped by 2 bases and J by 1 base; unmatched bases: 3. CDR1 is SGHRS, CDR2 YFSETQ, per germline. CDR3 sequence: CASSFDGGSYEQYF. The CDR3, as DNA: TGCGCCAGCAGCTTCGACGGGGGGTCCTACGAGCAGTACTTC.

The rearrangement links TRBV5-5 to TRBJ2-2, with no clear D. Germline values: CDR1 SGHKS, CDR2 YYEKEE (reference sequence). There are 13 residues in the CDR3. V was shortened by 2 bases and J by 1 base, with 3 bases between the two germline ends. The CDR3 is CASSFWNTGELFF. CDR3 coding DNA: TGTGCCAGCAGCTTCTGGAACACCGGGGAGCTGTTTTTT.

The genes are TRBV5-1 and TRBJ2-7; 7 bases line up with TRBD1. There are 14 residues in the CDR3. The germline CDR1 and CDR2 sequences are SGHRS and YFSETQ. V shed 0 bases, J shed 5 bases, and the junction held 5 bases outside the gene matches. This CDR3 is CASSLGQGVDEQYF. DNA for the CDR3: TGCGCCAGCAGCTTGGGACAGGGTGTCGACGAGCAGTACTTC.

The V gene is TRBV5-6, the J gene TRBJ2-5; perhaps TRBD1 as D (6 bases). Germline CDR1 SGHDT, CDR2 YYEEEE. The CDR3 extends over 14 amino acids. The V end was cut by 2 bases, the J end by 2 bases, with 10 bases between. The chain's CDR3 is CASSFNREQETQYF. The DNA of the CDR3 is TGTGCCAGCAGCTTCAACAGGGAGCAAGAGACCCAGTACTTC. Supplemented by reference TRBV5-6 and TRBJ2-5, the full variable domain reads DAGVTQSPTHLIKTRGQQVTLRCSPKSGHDTVSWYQQALGQGPQFIFQYYEEEERQRGNFPDRFSGHQFPNYSSELNVNALLLGDSALYLCASSFNREQETQYFGPGTRLLVL.

The chain uses TRBV5-6 and TRBJ2-2; 7 positions match TRBD2. The CDR3 is made up of 13 amino acids. In germline, CDR1 is SGHDT, CDR2 YYEEEE. The V and J ends lost 3 bases and 4 bases, in that order; junction bases with no gene match: 0. The CDR3 here is CASSWGGTGELFF. The CDR3 nucleotides are TGTGCCAGCAGCTGGGGGGGCACCGGGGAGCTGTTTTTT. Supplemented by reference TRBV5-6 and TRBJ2-2, the full variable domain reads DAGVTQSPTHLIKTRGQQVTLRCSPKSGHDTVSWYQQALGQGPQFIFQYYEEEERQRGNFPDRFSGHQFPNYSSELNVNALLLGDSALYLCASSWGGTGELFFGEGSRLTVL.

The rearrangement links TRBV10-3 to TRBJ2-1; D call uncertain. CDR1 and CDR2 from the germline V gene are ENHRY and SYGVKD. The CDR3 is 13 amino acids. The V end was cut by 2 bases, the J end by 7 bases, with 9 bases between. The CDR3 protein is CAISERRGNEQFF. The CDR3 region has the DNA TGTGCCATCAGTGAGCGAAGAGGAAATGAGCAGTTCTTC.

This sequence joins TRBV9 and TRBJ2-7, with a weak D call TRBD2 (5 bases). Germline-derived CDR1 and CDR2 are SGDLS and YYNGEE. The CDR3 loop spans 15 amino acids. V was cut by 0 bases and J by 3 bases, with 13 bases left in between. CDR3 amino acids: CASSVAPSDFYEQYF. The CDR3 DNA follows: TGTGCCAGCAGCGTAGCCCCCTCGGACTTCTACGAGCAGTACTTC.

This chain joins TRBV4-2 and TRBJ2-7, with TRBD2 as a possible D gene (6 bases). Germline values: CDR1 LGHNA, CDR2 YNFKEQ. The CDR3 is made up of 16 amino acids. Trimming stripped 0 bases from V and 0 bases from J, with 12 bases between. This CDR3 is CASSQESGFSSYEQYF. The CDR3 nucleotides read TGTGCCAGCAGCCAAGAGAGCGGGTTCAGCTCCTACGAGCAGTACTTC.

The gene calls are TRBV7-9 and TRBJ1-3, with 7 nucleotides matching TRBD1. V lost 5 bases to trimming and J lost 2 bases; unmatched junction nucleotides: 3. The germline CDR1 and CDR2 sequences are SEHNR and FQNEAQ (reference sequence). The CDR3 runs 14 residues. Here the CDR3 reads CASSEDRAGNTIYF. Here the CDR3 DNA reads TGTGCCAGCAGCGAAGACAGGGCTGGAAACACCATATATTTT.

This chain uses TRBV19 with TRBJ2-1; 10 nucleotides align to TRBD2. The CDR3 consists of 14 residues. Unmatched junction bases numbered 1, after V lost 4 bases and J lost 4 bases. Germline V gene data show CDR1 as LNHDA and CDR2 as SQIVND (reference sequence). Here the CDR3 reads CASSSSGRYNEQFF. DNA of the CDR3: TGTGCCAGTAGTAGTAGCGGGAGGTACAATGAGCAGTTCTTC.

This chain links TRBV6-1 with TRBJ1-3, with 7 positions matching TRBD1. Per germline, CDR1 MNHNS and CDR2 SASEGT. The V gene end was trimmed by 11 bases and the J gene end by 0 bases; junction bases not matched to a gene: 10. The CDR3 is 15 residues long. The CDR3 DNA reads as TGTGCCGGCCGACAGGGAACTAACTCTGGAAACACCATATATTTT. This gives the protein CAGRQGTNSGNTIYF.